This record concerns one TCR beta chain sequence. This sample is drawn from a study of blood T cell repertoires in COVID-19. Study details: PBMCs, B-cell-depleted T cells, or T cells provided the cDNA or gDNA that made up the material.

The germline gives CDR1 SGHRS, CDR2 YFSETQ. J gave up 1 base and V 3 bases, and 3 bases lay outside the gene matches. The CDR3 is 17 residues long. The authors' processing: Amplification with reference gene primers provided the estimates of nucleated cell counts. Measured with immunoSEQ multiplex PCR; TCRdb has only the in-frame clones, and not every one. That table supplies the V and J calls and clone size; D and trimming were determined from the DNA. The sample has 65,000 to 75,000 clones, roughly 80% seen once. The specimen sequenced was peripheral blood. The V gene is TRBV5-1, the J gene TRBJ2-3, with 15 bases that match TRBD2. This TCR was sampled from a woman aged 80 or older with acute or convalescent COVID-19. The CDR3, as DNA: TGCGCCAGCAGCTCCGGACTAGCGGGGGGGCGCACAGATACGCAGTATTTT. Residues: CASSSGLAGGRTDTQYF.